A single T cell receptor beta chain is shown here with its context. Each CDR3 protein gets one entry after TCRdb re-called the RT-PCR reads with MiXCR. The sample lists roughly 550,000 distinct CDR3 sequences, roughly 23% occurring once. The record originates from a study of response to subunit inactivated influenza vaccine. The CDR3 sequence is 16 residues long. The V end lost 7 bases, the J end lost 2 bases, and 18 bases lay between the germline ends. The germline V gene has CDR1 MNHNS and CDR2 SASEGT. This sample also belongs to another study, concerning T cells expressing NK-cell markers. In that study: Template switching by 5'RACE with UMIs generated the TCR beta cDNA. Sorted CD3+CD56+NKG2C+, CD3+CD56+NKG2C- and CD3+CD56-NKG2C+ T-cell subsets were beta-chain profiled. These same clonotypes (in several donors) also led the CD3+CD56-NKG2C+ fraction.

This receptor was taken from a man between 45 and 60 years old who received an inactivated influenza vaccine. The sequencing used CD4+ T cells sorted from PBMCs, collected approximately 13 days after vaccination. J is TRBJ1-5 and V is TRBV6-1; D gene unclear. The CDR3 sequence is CASNLWGSWGNQPQHF. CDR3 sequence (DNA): TGTGCCAGCAACCTGTGGGGTTCCTGGGGCAATCAGCCCCAGCATTTT.